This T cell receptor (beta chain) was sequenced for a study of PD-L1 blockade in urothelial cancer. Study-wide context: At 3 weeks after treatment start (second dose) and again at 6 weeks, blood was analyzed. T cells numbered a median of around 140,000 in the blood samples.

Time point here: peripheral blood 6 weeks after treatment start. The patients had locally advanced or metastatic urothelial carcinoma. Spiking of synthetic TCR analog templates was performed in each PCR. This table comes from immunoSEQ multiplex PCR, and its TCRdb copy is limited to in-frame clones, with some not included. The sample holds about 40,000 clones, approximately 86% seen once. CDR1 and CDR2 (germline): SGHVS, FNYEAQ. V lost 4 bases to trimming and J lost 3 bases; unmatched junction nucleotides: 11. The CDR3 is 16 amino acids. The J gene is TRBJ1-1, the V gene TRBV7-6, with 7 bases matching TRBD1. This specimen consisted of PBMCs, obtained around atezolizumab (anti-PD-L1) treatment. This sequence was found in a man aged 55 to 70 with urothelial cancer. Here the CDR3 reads CASSYLGGQGDTEAFF. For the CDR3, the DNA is TGTGCCAGCAGCTACCTCGGTGGGCAGGGGGACACTGAAGCTTTCTTT.